This TCR beta chain is drawn from a study of OX40 agonist ivuxolimab in advanced cancers. Study information: Every 2 weeks, ivuxolimab was infused into the patients intravenously at between 0.01 and 10 mg/kg. A partial response was reached by three patients: one with hepatocellular carcinoma and two with cutaneous melanoma. Findings and limits, study-wide: The study found that CD8+ T cells averaged more expanded clones than CD4+. Near-lowest levels of clonal expansion characterized partial responders at 0.1-3.0 mg/kg.

The table came from immunoSEQ multiplex PCR; TCRdb's copy has only in-frame clones and leaves some out. The profile shows roughly 64,000 clones, roughly 85% of them singletons. The ends lost 5 bases at V and 1 base at J; junction bases unmatched: 2. The CDR3 runs 15 residues. Germline assignment: CDR1 SGHAT and CDR2 FQDESV (reference sequence). In the case of this clone: What it binds is unknown.

Material: CD4+ or CD8+ T cells sorted from blood, obtained in a trial of the OX40 agonist ivuxolimab. This sequence originates from an adult with an advanced solid tumor such as melanoma, head and neck, liver or kidney cancer. The chain joins TRBV11-1 to TRBJ2-5, with 12 bases matching TRBD2. CDR3 nucleotide sequence: TGTGCCAGCAGCAAACTAGCGGGGGGCCAAGAGACCCAGTACTTC. Residues: CASSKLAGGQETQYF.